A selection of T cell receptor beta chains follows, all from one sample in a study of OX40 agonist ivuxolimab in advanced cancers. Assay used: immunoSEQ multiplex PCR; TCRdb lists only in-frame clones, some missing. Of some 100,000 clones in the sample, 84% are singletons; the top ten hold approximately 1.2%. The starting material was CD4+ or CD8+ T cells sorted from blood, obtained in a trial of the OX40 agonist ivuxolimab. All receptors come from an adult with an advanced solid tumor such as melanoma, head and neck, liver or kidney cancer. CDR3s include the opening cysteine and the closing phenylalanine or tryptophan. Each record gives: clone size, V gene, J gene, D gene, CDR3 DNA, CDR3 protein. D genes are given only for firm matches. The size entry is marked missing in some rows and otherwise reads once, few, many or a size class.

-,TRBV28,TRBJ1-5,-,TGTGCCAGCAGTGGCGGGGATCAGCCCCAGCATTTT,CASSGGDQPQHF
-,TRBV28,TRBJ1-2,TRBD1,TGTGCCAGCAGTTTCCCTGACAGGGCCTATGGCTACACCTTC,CASSFPDRAYGYTF
-,TRBV2,TRBJ1-5,-,TGTGCCAGCCAAGAGGGTAATCAGCCCCAGCATTTT,CASQEGNQPQHF
-,TRBV7-1,TRBJ1-2,-,TGTGCCAGCAGCCCGTTAGTTGGATATGGCTACACCTTC,CASSPLVGYGYTF
-,TRBV6-5,TRBJ2-5,TRBD1,TGTGCCAGCAGGCAGACAGGGGAACAAGAGACCCAGTACTTC,CASRQTGEQETQYF
-,TRBV4-3,TRBJ2-1,-,TGCGCCAGCAGCCAAGCGGAAGGCTCCTACAATGAGCAGTTCTTC,CASSQAEGSYNEQFF
-,TRBV19,TRBJ1-6,TRBD1,TGTGCCAGTAGCACCGACAGGGTGTTTGGTAATTCACCCCTCCACTTT,CASSTDRVFGNSPLHF
-,TRBV5-4,TRBJ1-6,TRBD1,TGTGCCAGCAGCTTGACAGGGACAGGTTCACCCCTCCACTTT,CASSLTGTGSPLHF
-,TRBV15,TRBJ1-5,-,TGTGCCACCAGCAGAGATGGCTCTCAGCCCCAGCATTTT,CATSRDGSQPQHF
-,TRBV18,TRBJ2-5,-,TGTGCCAGCTCACCAACGGGGGAGACCCAGTACTTC,CASSPTGETQYF
-,TRBV11-2,TRBJ1-1,-,TGTGCCAGCAGCGGAGGGCTCAAAGAAGCTTTCTTT,CASSGGLKEAFF
-,TRBV5-6,TRBJ1-6,TRBD1,TGTGCCAGCAGCGAAGGGACAGGTAGCCTCTATAATTCACCCCTCCACTTT,CASSEGTGSLYNSPLHF
-,TRBV28,TRBJ1-1,-,TGTGCCACCGATAAGGGAAGGAACACTGAAGCTTTCTTT,CATDKGRNTEAFF
-,TRBV28,TRBJ2-2,TRBD2,TGTGCCAGCAGTTTCATGGGCCTAGCGGGCACCGGGGAGCTGTTTTTT,CASSFMGLAGTGELFF
-,TRBV4-1,TRBJ1-4,TRBD1,TGCGCCAGCAGCCAAGATATCCCAGGGGGAGGAAAACTGTTTTTT,CASSQDIPGGGKLFF
-,TRBV7-3,TRBJ1-2,-,TGTGCCAGCAGCTTAACCTCGGGACTGATGGATGGCTACACCTTC,CASSLTSGLMDGYTF
-,TRBV11-3,TRBJ2-1,-,TGTGCCAGCAGCTCCTACGGTGAGCAGTTCTTC,CASSSYGEQFF
-,TRBV11-3,TRBJ2-7,-,TGTGCCAGCAGCCAGACATCGGATGAGCAGTACTTC,CASSQTSDEQYF
-,TRBV29-1,TRBJ2-1,-,TGCAGCGTTGAGGGGGGGGCCAGGTCCTCCTACAATGAGCAGTTCTTC,CSVEGGARSSYNEQFF
-,TRBV27,TRBJ2-5,-,TGTGCCAGCAAGGCAGGTTACCAAGAGACCCAGTACTTC,CASKAGYQETQYF
-,TRBV5-5,TRBJ2-2,-,TGTGCCAGCAGCTTAGGGGTCTCCTCGAACACCGGGGAGCTGTTTTTT,CASSLGVSSNTGELFF
-,TRBV6-5,TRBJ1-2,TRBD1,TGTGCCAGCAGTTGGCTACAGGGGGGAGCTAACTATGGCTACACCTTC,CASSWLQGGANYGYTF
once,TRBV10-3,TRBJ2-1,-,TGTGCCATCAGTGCAAGGGGGCGGAGGGATGAGCAGTTCTTC,CAISARGRRDEQFF